This TCR beta chain came from a study of T-cell reconstitution after alpha-beta-depleted transplantation in children. Preparation of the TCRbeta library used unique molecular identifiers. In TCRdb, the PCR reads were re-called with MiXCR into one record per CDR3 protein. The table records fewer than 85,000 distinct CDR3 sequences, roughly an eighth of them present only once. Findings and limits, study-wide: Some patients owed their high day-60 TCRbeta diversity to surviving recipient T cells and thymic progenitors. T-cell counts and diversity at one year post-transplant came mainly from newly produced T cells. After transplant, at about two months, alpha-beta T cells were reportedly derived from several hundred expanded graft clones.

V dropped 6 bases and J dropped 4; count of bases not matched to a gene: 6. The CDR3 consists of 14 residues. This clonotype appeared many times. The antigen is unknown. Sequenced material: PBMCs, mostly from graft donor cells, taken 180 days after TCRalphabeta/CD19-depleted stem cell transplant. The V and J genes are TRBV12-3 or TRBV12-4 and TRBJ1-5, with 7 bases matching TRBD1. The sequence came from a male patient between 2 and 9 years old who had a stem cell transplant for acute lymphoblastic leukemia, so the T cells may come from the graft donor. The CDR3 coding sequence is TGTGCCAGCAGCCGCGACAGGGAAAATCAGCCCCAGCATTTT. This translates into CASSRDRENQPQHF.